This T cell receptor beta chain is from a study of shared clonotypes between healthy human individuals. Study-wide points: Among donors, the sharing of clonotypes was expected to be influenced by sequencing depth. For sorted subsets, rarefaction showed incomplete sequencing despite large depth. Sampling covered blood only; tissue repertoires likely differ. The generation probabilities recorded for non-shared clonotypes fell below those of clonotypes shared by all four donors.

This CDR3 region has 13 residues. Germline CDR1 ENHRY, CDR2 SYGVKD. The V and J ends lost 4 bases and 4 bases respectively, with 9 bases between them. Here immunoSEQ multiplex PCR was the method, and the copy in TCRdb shows in-frame clones only, minus some. The repertoire consists of some 2.1 million clones, with approximately 95% occurring once and the leading ten covering 0.9% to 1.3%. Naive CD8 isolation took CD45RO-negative cells positively selected for CCR7 and excluded terminally differentiated effector memory CD45RA+ cells. The count of this clone is one. Its matching antigen is unknown. The sequence derives from a man aged 18 to 30 in good health. This chain joins TRBV10-3 and TRBJ2-3; D not resolved. Sequenced material: naive CD8+ T cells sorted from blood. The CDR3 coding sequence is TGTGCCATCAGTGCGGTCCAAGCAGATACGCAGTATTTT. This sequence encodes CAISAVQADTQYF.